This section outlines one T cell receptor beta chain sequence together with its context. Arm-PCR with iRepertoire HTBI primers amplified the CDR3 regions for these TCR beta libraries. TCRdb fed the multiplex PCR reads into MiXCR, producing one record per CDR3 protein. The data contain about 440,000 distinct CDR3 sequences, about 15% of them singletons. The time point denotes: newly diagnosed GD, antithyroid drugs for less than 3 months. PBMC-derived RNA was used for the TCR library. This sample was taken from a study of regulatory T cells in long-lasting Graves disease. These data also formed part of another study, on T cells in Graves' hyperthyroidism and ophthalmopathy. That paper adds: A first-round RT-PCR of the TCR CDR3 used the HTBI primer set.

This TCR was recovered from a woman in her 30s with Graves disease. This specimen consisted of peripheral blood mononuclear cells (PBMCs), obtained at new diagnosis, from a patient treated with antithyroid drugs.

The CDR3 bases are TGTGCCAGCAGCGGGACTAGCGGGAGGGGGAGCTCCTACGAGCAGTACTTC. Translated: CASSGTSGRGSSYEQYF. J is TRBJ2-7 and V is TRBV9; 15 bases are shared with TRBD2. CDR3 length equals 17 residues. Looked up from germline, CDR1 is SGDLS and CDR2 is YYNGEE. The J segment lost 0 bases and the V segment lost 3 bases, leaving 4 bases of the junction unmatched.